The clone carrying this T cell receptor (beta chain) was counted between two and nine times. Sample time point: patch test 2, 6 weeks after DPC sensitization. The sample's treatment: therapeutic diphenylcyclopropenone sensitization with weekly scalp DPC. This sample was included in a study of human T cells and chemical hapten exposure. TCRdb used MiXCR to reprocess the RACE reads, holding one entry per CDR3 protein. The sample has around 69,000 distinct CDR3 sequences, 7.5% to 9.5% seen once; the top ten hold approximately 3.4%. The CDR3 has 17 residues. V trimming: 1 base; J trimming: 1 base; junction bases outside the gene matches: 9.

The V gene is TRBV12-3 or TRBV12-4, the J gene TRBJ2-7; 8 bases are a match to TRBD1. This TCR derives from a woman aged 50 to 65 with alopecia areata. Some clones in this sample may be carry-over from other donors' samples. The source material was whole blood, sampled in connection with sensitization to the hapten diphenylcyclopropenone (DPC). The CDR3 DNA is TGTGCCAGCAGTTTAGGGCCGGGACAGGTACTTTCCTACGAGCAGTACTTC. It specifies CASSLGPGQVLSYEQYF.